These 10 T cell receptor beta chains came from one sample sequenced in a study of T-cell memory formation after mild COVID-19. TCRdb re-analysed the 5' RACE reads in MiXCR, keeping a single row per CDR3 protein. Of 110,000 to 150,000 distinct CDR3 sequences in the sample, about 25% are singletons; the top ten hold roughly a quarter. The sequencing sample was made of PBMCs or a T cell subset sorted from them (not recorded which). Receptors originate from an adult woman who had mild COVID-19 (a few samples of this study predate the infection). Cell type and time point are not known.

The rearrangement joins TRBV12-3 or TRBV12-4 to TRBJ2-7; D tentatively reads TRBD1 or TRBD2 (5 bases each). This CDR3 is 15 amino acids long. V was cut by 3 bases and J by 1 base, with 13 bases left in between. The CDR3 coding sequence is TGTGCCAGCAGTTTGGTTTTCAGGGAGTCCTACGAGCAGTACTTC. As protein: CASSLVFRESYEQYF.

This clonotype was found a few times. The J gene is TRBJ1-1, the V gene TRBV6-6; the D is unclear. Deletions cut 4 bases from V and 3 bases from J, with 12 bases between. The CDR3 extends over 14 amino acids. Germline V gene lookup returns CDR1 MNHNY and CDR2 SVGAGI (reference sequence). CDR3 DNA: TGTGCCAGCAGTTCCTTGGGCCTGGACACTGAAGCTTTCTTT. As protein: CASSSLGLDTEAFF.

This clonotype was seen a few times. The gene calls are TRBV9 and TRBJ2-2; D possibly matches TRBD1 or TRBD2 (6 bases each). Germline loops: CDR1 SGDLS, CDR2 YYNGEE. The CDR3 runs 13 residues. V gave up 5 bases and J gave up 4 bases, with 9 bases separating them. For the CDR3, the DNA is TGTGCCAGCAGAGGAGGGGGCACCGGGGAGCTGTTTTTT. The encoded protein is CASRGGGTGELFF.

By proportion, this clonotype is medium-sized. The rearrangement joins TRBV5-1 to TRBJ2-1; TRBD2 is a possible D gene (6 bases). CDR1 SGHRS and CDR2 YFSETQ come from the germline V gene. The CDR3 is 19 amino acids. Trimming pared 0 bases from V and 5 bases from J, leaving 24 bases between. CDR3 in DNA: TGCGCCAGCAGCTTGGCTACGGACTACCCTCTTTCGGGGGACAATGAGCAGTTCTTC. This codes for CASSLATDYPLSGDNEQFF.

This clonotype has just a few counts. The V call is TRBV6-1, the J call TRBJ1-5, with D maybe TRBD1 (5 bases). This CDR3 contains 16 residues. The V gene's germline CDR1 is MNHNS and CDR2 SASEGT. The V gene lost 3 bases and the J gene lost 2 bases, with 14 bases spanning the gap. In nucleotides, the CDR3 is TGTGCCAGCAGTGATCCCCGGGACCCTCGCAATCAGCCCCAGCATTTT. Its translation is CASSDPRDPRNQPQHF.

The CDR3 region is CSARDPTWAREGNIQYF. As DNA, the CDR3 is TGCAGTGCTAGAGATCCTACCTGGGCCAGGGAAGGTAACATTCAGTACTTC. The rearrangement links TRBV20-1 to TRBJ2-4; perhaps TRBD1 as D (5 bases). This CDR3 has 17 amino acids. Trimming removed 0 bases at V and 7 bases at J, with 22 bases between. Germline CDR1 reads DFQATT; CDR2 reads SNEGSKA (reference sequence).

This clonotype appeared a few times. This chain uses TRBV5-5 with TRBJ1-4; perhaps TRBD1 as D (6 bases). CDR1 is SGHKS, CDR2 YYEKEE, per germline (reference sequence). V was shortened by 3 bases and J by 8 bases, with 14 bases between the two germline ends. This CDR3 spans 14 amino acids. The CDR3 DNA follows: TGTGCCAGCAGCTCTTGGGACACGGGGGAAAAACTGTTTTTT. It codes for CASSSWDTGEKLFF.

This chain joins TRBV10-3 and TRBJ1-1; D is possibly TRBD1 (6 bases). This CDR3 is 15 amino acids long. The ends were cut back, 3 bases at V and 3 bases at J, with 14 bases in the middle. Looked up from germline, CDR1 is ENHRY and CDR2 is SYGVKD. The chain's CDR3 is CAISEQGGGDTEAFF. CDR3 sequence (DNA): TGTGCCATCAGTGAACAGGGTGGGGGGGACACTGAAGCTTTCTTT.

This chain links TRBV24-1 with TRBJ1-1; 8 nucleotides match TRBD1. The germline gives CDR1 KGHDR, CDR2 SFDVKD. V was clipped by 2 bases and J by 6 bases; unmatched bases: 4. The CDR3 loop spans 14 amino acids. This chain's CDR3 is CATSDSTDRAEAFF. CDR3 DNA: TGTGCCACCAGTGATTCCACGGACAGGGCTGAAGCTTTCTTT.

This clonotype turned up a few times. This chain connects TRBV4-1 to TRBJ1-2; D is ambiguous. Germline CDR1 is MGHRA and CDR2 is YSYEKL. This CDR3 spans 16 amino acids. V was pared by 2 bases and J by 7 bases, with 20 bases between. CDR3 nucleotides: TGCGCCAGCAGCCAACCCGCCCGCCCTCTAGAACGTGGCTACACCTTC. It yields the protein CASSQPARPLERGYTF.